These 21 T cell receptor beta chains were all obtained from the same sample, sequenced in a study of blood T cell repertoires in COVID-19. Some clones are missing from TCRdb's copy, which holds only in-frame ones; the method was immunoSEQ multiplex PCR. The table shows about 49,000 clones, with around 87% occurring only once. Specimen: peripheral blood. The receptors come from a woman over 75 with COVID-19, enrolled during active disease.

The chain employs TRBV13 and TRBJ2-7; 16 positions agree with TRBD2. V trimming: 6 bases; J trimming: 3 bases; junction bases outside the gene matches: 14. The CDR3 contains 19 residues. The germline V gene encodes CDR1 PRHDT and CDR2 FYEKMQ (reference sequence). CDR3: CASSFKRGLAGGIIYEQYF. Here the CDR3 DNA reads TGTGCCAGCAGTTTTAAGAGGGGACTAGCGGGAGGGATAATCTACGAGCAGTACTTC.

The chain combines TRBV10-2 with TRBJ1-2; D might be TRBD1 (6 bases). The CDR3 runs to 13 residues. The ends were cut back, 4 bases at V and 7 bases at J, with 13 bases in the middle. CDR1 is WSHSY and CDR2 is SAAADI in the germline V gene. The CDR3 protein is CASSGIGGSGYTF. The CDR3 DNA reads as TGCGCCAGCAGTGGGATAGGGGGAAGTGGCTACACCTTC.

V usage is TRBV19 and J usage is TRBJ1-1; tentatively, D is TRBD1 (5 bases). This CDR3 has 15 residues. V was trimmed by 0 bases and J by 1 base, leaving 9 bases between them. CDR1 and CDR2 (germline): LNHDA, SQIVND (reference sequence). This chain's CDR3 is CASSIDGAKNTEAFF. For the CDR3, the DNA is TGTGCCAGTAGTATAGATGGGGCGAAGAACACTGAAGCTTTCTTT.

The genes are TRBV3-1 (or the pseudogene TRBV3-2) and TRBJ2-1, with D perhaps TRBD2 (6 bases). V was cut by 0 bases and J by 4 bases, with 16 bases left in between. Germline CDR1 LGHDT, CDR2 YNNKEL (reference sequence). The CDR3 extends over 17 amino acids. Written as DNA, the CDR3 is TGTGCCAGCAGCCAAGATAGGAGCGGGTCGCGTTACAATGAGCAGTTCTTC. It is translated as CASSQDRSGSRYNEQFF.

The chain carries TRBV28 and TRBJ2-7; no reliable D call. The CDR3 contains 11 residues. V was cut by 6 bases and J by 3 bases, with 6 bases left in between. The germline V gene encodes CDR1 MDHEN and CDR2 SYDVKM. The DNA of the CDR3 is TGTGCCAGCAGAGGCGGCTACGAGCAGTACTTC. As protein: CASRGGYEQYF.

V usage is TRBV28 and J usage is TRBJ2-1; 11 bases are a match to TRBD2. The CDR3 runs 15 residues. The germline V gene encodes CDR1 MDHEN and CDR2 SYDVKM. V was clipped by 4 bases and J by 5 bases; unmatched bases: 4. CDR3 DNA sequence: TGTGCCAGCAGTTCACTAGCGGGAGCGAACAATGAGCAGTTCTTC. Residues: CASSSLAGANNEQFF.

V and J are TRBV15 and TRBJ2-7, with D uncertain. Germline V lookup: CDR1 LNHNV, CDR2 YYDKDF (reference sequence). V was trimmed by 3 bases and J by 6 bases, leaving 9 bases between them. The CDR3 is 12 amino acids. This CDR3 is CATSSQSREQYF. CDR3 bases: TGTGCCACCAGCAGCCAGTCCCGCGAGCAGTACTTC.

The rearrangement uses TRBV18 and TRBJ1-2; the match to TRBD1 covers 7 bases. With 6 bases clipped from V and 5 bases from J, the junction kept 3 bases outside the gene matches. This CDR3 spans 12 amino acids. The germline V gene has CDR1 KGHSH and CDR2 LQKENI. Here the CDR3 reads CASSTQGYGYTF. CDR3 nucleotide sequence: TGTGCCAGCTCGACACAGGGGTATGGCTACACCTTC.

The rearrangement links TRBV29-1 to TRBJ2-1; D is unclear. From germline, CDR1 is SQVTM and CDR2 ANQGSEA. There are 14 residues in the CDR3. The V gene lost 6 bases and the J gene lost 4 bases, with 16 bases spanning the gap. This CDR3 reads CSVAGANIYNEQFF. For the CDR3, the DNA is TGCAGCGTCGCCGGTGCTAATATTTACAATGAGCAGTTCTTC.

V gene TRBV7-9 combines with J gene TRBJ1-2; D not resolved. CDR1 is SEHNR and CDR2 is FQNEAQ in the germline V gene (reference sequence). V lost 5 bases and J 2 bases, leaving 15 bases between the germline ends. CDR3 length: 15 amino acids. CDR3 loop: CASSPLGERNYGYTF. The CDR3 DNA follows: TGTGCCAGCAGCCCCCTCGGGGAGAGGAACTATGGCTACACCTTC.

The chain recombines TRBV6-5 with TRBJ2-1; D possibly corresponds to TRBD2 (5 bases). The V end lost 2 bases, the J end lost 4 bases, and 12 bases lay between the germline ends. CDR1 MNHEY and CDR2 SVGAGI come from the germline V gene. This CDR3 spans 15 amino acids. The DNA for the CDR3 is TGTGCCAGCAGTTACACTGACGGGGAGTACAATGAGCAGTTCTTC. Protein product: CASSYTDGEYNEQFF.

The chain joins TRBV5-1 to TRBJ1-1; D gene unclear. This CDR3 region has 13 residues. Germline V gene data show CDR1 as SGHRS and CDR2 as YFSETQ. Trimming took 3 bases from V and 0 from J, leaving 6 bases between them. The CDR3 is CASSSRMNTEAFF. CDR3 DNA: TGCGCCAGCAGCTCTAGGATGAACACTGAAGCTTTCTTT.

The chain recombines TRBV7-9 with TRBJ2-4; D possibly corresponds to TRBD1 (6 bases). Germline assignment: CDR1 SEHNR and CDR2 FQNEAQ (reference sequence). Deletions cut 6 bases from V and 9 bases from J, with 21 bases between. This CDR3 has 15 residues. CDR3 protein: CASSRSQGSRGIQYF. The DNA for the CDR3 is TGTGCCAGCAGTCGCAGTCAGGGGTCTCGGGGCATTCAGTACTTC.

The chain is built from TRBV6-1 and TRBJ1-2; weak D call: TRBD1 (6 bases). There are 14 residues in the CDR3. Trimming stripped 2 bases from V and 3 bases from J, with 10 bases between. CDR1 is MNHNS and CDR2 is SASEGT in the germline V gene. This chain's CDR3 is CASSEQGKDYGYTF. The CDR3 nucleotides are TGTGCCAGCAGTGAACAGGGGAAGGACTATGGCTACACCTTC.

The chain links TRBV6-5 to TRBJ2-7; 9 bases align to TRBD2. The CDR3 consists of 13 residues. J was trimmed by 5 bases and V by 6 bases; bases with no gene match: 5. CDR1 is MNHEY and CDR2 is SVGAGI in the germline V gene. CDR3 nucleotides: TGTGCCAGCAGATACGGACTAGCGAACGAGCAGTACTTC. Protein sequence: CASRYGLANEQYF.

Written as DNA, the CDR3 is TGTGCCAGCAGCTTCCGCGCCCCTGGAAGGGGGATTTACGAGCAGTACTTC. Its translation: CASSFRAPGRGIYEQYF. The chain carries TRBV5-5 and TRBJ2-7; maybe TRBD1 (6 bases). In germline, CDR1 is SGHKS, CDR2 YYEKEE (reference sequence). The CDR3 spans 17 residues. With 2 bases removed from V and 4 bases from J, the gap between germline ends came to 22 bases.

The V and J genes are TRBV5-4 and TRBJ1-1; D is uncertain. From germline, CDR1 is SGHNT and CDR2 YYREEE (reference sequence). This CDR3 has 15 amino acids. Trimming took 0 bases from V and 3 from J, leaving 12 bases between them. For the CDR3, the DNA is TGTGCCAGCAGCTTGGGAGTCGGGTCGGACACTGAAGCTTTCTTT. This gives the protein CASSLGVGSDTEAFF.

This clone has a single count. The gene calls are TRBV10-3 and TRBJ2-5; 9 bases line up with TRBD2. The V gene's germline CDR1 is ENHRY and CDR2 SYGVKD. Losses at the gene ends were 6 bases for V and 5 bases for J; bases not matched to a gene: 10. This CDR3 is built from 15 residues. CDR3 nucleotides: TGTGCCATCAGGGGGGGGGTAGCGGGGGCGGAGACCCAGTACTTC. As protein: CAIRGGVAGAETQYF.

The J gene is TRBJ1-5, the V gene TRBV27; 11 bases map to TRBD1. The germline V gene has CDR1 MNHEY and CDR2 SMNVEV (reference sequence). J gave up 0 bases and V 10 bases, and 5 bases lay outside the gene matches. This CDR3 spans 15 amino acids. Here the CDR3 DNA reads TGTGCCACTCGGGACAGGGGGTATAGCAATCAGCCCCAGCATTTT. This sequence encodes CATRDRGYSNQPQHF.

The chain uses TRBV5-1 and TRBJ1-2; D may be TRBD1 (6 bases). Germline V lookup: CDR1 SGHRS, CDR2 YFSETQ. This CDR3 region has 15 residues. The V and J ends lost 0 bases and 4 bases respectively, with 13 bases between them. CDR3 nucleotide sequence: TGCGCCAGCAGCTTGGCCACAGGGAACTTCTATGGCTACACCTTC. Protein: CASSLATGNFYGYTF.

About this clone itself: One junction end disagrees with the germline gene, perhaps due to a read error. This chain joins TRBV19 and TRBJ2-6, with 8 bases that match TRBD1. The CDR3 is 18 residues long. Germline V gives CDR1 LNHDA, CDR2 SQIVND (reference sequence). The CDR3 nucleotides read TGTGCCAGTTGTATGGCAGGGGGCGTAACGTCTGGGGCCAACGTCCTGACTTTC. Its protein is CASCMAGGVTSGANVLTF.